This TCR beta chain was captured in a study of blood T cells in healthy people across ages. This clonotype has just one count. Antigen: not known. CDR1 is SGHTA, CDR2 FQGNSA, per germline. The CDR3 contains 15 residues. V gave up 2 bases and J gave up 6 bases, with 14 bases separating them. PBMCs numbering at least 6 million were isolated per sample. Primed by a sample-barcoded 5' primer and a J-beta primer mix, a second PCR proceeded for about 6 to 12 cycles. TCRdb independently ran MiXCR on the 5' RACE reads; one entry per CDR3 protein. The data contain fewer than 950,000 distinct CDR3 sequences, under 40% of them singletons. Study observations and caveats: The donors' CMV status was not determined, possibly confounding changes in expanded clonotypes. More naive CD4+ cells and higher diversity marked long-lived donors relative to aged donors.

The V gene is TRBV7-2, the J gene TRBJ2-1, with TRBD2 as a possible D gene (5 bases). The origin of this receptor is a man aged 18-30 years in good health. The sequencing sample was made of blood. The CDR3 is CASSLRPFRGNEQFF. CDR3 DNA sequence: TGTGCCAGCAGCTTACGCCCTTTCCGGGGCAATGAGCAGTTCTTC.